What follows are 11 T cell receptor beta chains derived from one specimen sequenced in a study of T-cell reconstitution after alpha-beta-depleted transplantation in children. For TCRbeta, the library was prepared with unique molecular identifiers. A single record per CDR3 protein comes from TCRdb applying MiXCR to the PCR reads. The sample has about 160,000 distinct CDR3 sequences; over 8.5% are singletons. The source material was PBMCs, sampled before TCRalphabeta/CD19-depleted stem cell transplant. The receptors were gathered from a boy between 2 and 15 years old with acute myeloid leukemia, due to receive a stem cell transplant.

This clonotype was seen repeatedly, ten times or more. The chain combines TRBV6-1 with TRBJ1-3; no clear D gene. V gave up 7 bases and J gave up 2 bases, with 12 bases separating them. The CDR3 covers 14 residues. The V gene's germline CDR1 is MNHNS and CDR2 SASEGT. The CDR3 DNA is TGTGCCAGCAACATGAACCCGACTGGAAACACCATATATTTT. As protein: CASNMNPTGNTIYF.

This clonotype was seen at least ten times. The chain has TRBV7-8 and TRBJ2-1; D not certain. Germline V lookup: CDR1 SGHVS, CDR2 FQNEAQ. The CDR3 contains 12 residues. V gave up 6 bases and J gave up 10 bases, with 13 bases separating them. The CDR3 region has the DNA TGTGCCAGCAGGCCAGGTTTCGGAGAGCAGTTCTTC. Protein product: CASRPGFGEQFF.

This clonotype was counted at least ten times. V and J are TRBV20-1 and TRBJ1-5; D not certain. V lost 2 bases, J lost 4 bases, and 9 bases lay in between. The CDR3 contains 13 residues. Germline V gives CDR1 DFQATT, CDR2 SNEGSKA (reference sequence). The CDR3 loop reads CSARSALNQPQHF. The CDR3 DNA follows: TGCAGTGCTAGAAGCGCACTTAATCAGCCCCAGCATTTT.

With regard to this clonotype: This may be a read error: a much more frequent sequence differs by one nucleotide. CDR3 DNA: TGTGCCAGCTGCCAAGTTCTTGGCAAATCGGGTGGCTACACCTTC. Amino acids: CASCQVLGKSGGYTF. The chain employs TRBV3-1 and TRBJ1-2; D gene uncertain. There are 15 residues in the CDR3. CDR1 and CDR2 from the germline V gene are LGHDT and YNNKEL (reference sequence).

In its sample, this clonotype was seen many times. This chain uses TRBV29-1 with TRBJ1-2, with D perhaps TRBD1 (5 bases). CDR1 and CDR2 (germline): SQVTM, ANQGSEA. V was shortened by 1 base and J by 3 bases, with 15 bases between the two germline ends. The CDR3 is made up of 15 amino acids. The CDR3 bases are TGCAGCGTTGAAGGGGAGCCAGGGAGGGACTATGGCTACACCTTC. This encodes CSVEGEPGRDYGYTF.

This clonotype appeared many times. The V call is TRBV14, the J call TRBJ1-3; D call uncertain. The length of the CDR3 is 17 residues. The V and J ends lost 5 bases and 6 bases respectively, with 23 bases between them. Germline V gene sequence: CDR1 SGHDN, CDR2 FVKESK. CDR3 sequence (DNA): TGTGCCAGCAGCGTTCGTAGCGGACGGACTAACCTAAACACCATATATTTT. It translates to CASSVRSGRTNLNTIYF.

The sample holds many counts of this clonotype. The chain links TRBV4-1 to TRBJ1-6; tentatively, D is TRBD1 (6 bases). The CDR3 loop spans 12 amino acids. V was shortened by 8 bases and J by 9 bases, with 11 bases between the two germline ends. The V gene's germline CDR1 is MGHRA and CDR2 YSYEKL. DNA for the CDR3: TGCGCCAGCCGGACAGTGGGTTCACCCCTCCACTTT. Translating it yields CASRTVGSPLHF.

This rearrangement joins TRBV20-1 to TRBJ2-7; 10 bases agree with TRBD2. Trimming took 3 bases from V and 2 from J; bases not matched to a gene: 7. The CDR3 has 15 amino acids. The germline gives CDR1 DFQATT, CDR2 SNEGSKA (reference sequence). The CDR3 protein is CSASLASGSPYEQYF. CDR3 nucleotides: TGCAGTGCTAGTCTTGCTAGCGGGAGCCCCTACGAGCAGTACTTC.

This clonotype was observed many times. The chain recombines TRBV5-1 with TRBJ2-3; maybe TRBD2 (5 bases). The germline gives CDR1 SGHRS, CDR2 YFSETQ. The CDR3 is 14 amino acids. The V end lost 5 bases, the J end lost 1 base, and 11 bases lay between the germline ends. The CDR3 DNA reads TGCGCCAGCAGAGAACTCGGGGGCACAGATACGCAGTATTTT. It encodes CASRELGGTDTQYF.

This clonotype showed up many times. The chain uses TRBV5-1 and TRBJ1-4; D is uncertain. The CDR3 spans 15 residues. Trimming left V 0 bases short and J 4 bases short, with 10 bases between. Germline V gene data show CDR1 as SGHRS and CDR2 as YFSETQ. The CDR3 is CASSLAVGFNEKLFF. DNA of the CDR3: TGCGCCAGCAGCTTGGCGGTCGGGTTTAATGAAAAACTGTTTTTT.

This clonotype has ten or more counts. The chain joins TRBV28 to TRBJ1-5, with 9 bases matching TRBD1. Germline CDR1 and CDR2: MDHEN and SYDVKM. The length of the CDR3 is 14 residues. J was trimmed by 6 bases and V by 6 bases; bases with no gene match: 6. CDR3 nucleotides: TGTGCCAGCAGCCGGGACAGGGCCGGTCAGCCCCAGCATTTT. Translated, it gives CASSRDRAGQPQHF.